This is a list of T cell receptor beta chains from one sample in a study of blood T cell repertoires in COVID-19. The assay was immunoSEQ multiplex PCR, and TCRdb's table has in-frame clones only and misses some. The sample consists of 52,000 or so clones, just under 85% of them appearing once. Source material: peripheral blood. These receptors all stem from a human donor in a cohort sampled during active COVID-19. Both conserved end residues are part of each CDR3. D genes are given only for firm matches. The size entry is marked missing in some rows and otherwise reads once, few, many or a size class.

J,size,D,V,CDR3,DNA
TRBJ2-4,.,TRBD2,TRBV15,CATSSRERELKNIQYF,TGTGCCACCAGCAGTAGAGAGCGGGAGTTGAAAAACATTCAGTACTTC
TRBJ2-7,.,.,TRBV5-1,CASSLVGNPSYEQYF,TGCGCCAGCAGCTTGGTCGGGAACCCCTCCTACGAGCAGTACTTC
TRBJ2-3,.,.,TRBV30,CAWSLLRGATDTQYF,TGTGCCTGGAGTCTCCTCCGGGGGGCCACAGATACGCAGTATTTT
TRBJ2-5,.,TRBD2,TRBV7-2,CASSATSGGGVSETQYF,TGTGCCAGCAGCGCAACGAGCGGGGGAGGGGTTTCAGAGACCCAGTACTTC
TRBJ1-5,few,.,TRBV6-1,CASSGEKTHGNQPQHF,TGTGCCAGCAGTGGGGAGAAAACTCATGGCAATCAGCCCCAGCATTTT
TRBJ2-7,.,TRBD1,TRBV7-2,CASSPRQGAYYEQYF,TGTGCCAGCAGCCCTAGACAGGGGGCCTACTACGAGCAGTACTTC
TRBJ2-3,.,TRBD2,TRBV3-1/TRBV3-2,CASSQPRVAGSPDTQYF,TGTGCCAGCAGCCAACCCCGGGTAGCGGGGTCTCCGGATACGCAGTATTTT
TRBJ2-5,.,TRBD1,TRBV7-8,CATGTGGNQETQYF,TGTGCCACCGGAACAGGGGGCAACCAAGAGACCCAGTACTTC
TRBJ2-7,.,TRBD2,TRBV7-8,CASSLLRTSAYEQYF,TGTGCCAGCAGCTTGCTGAGGACTAGCGCCTACGAGCAGTACTTC
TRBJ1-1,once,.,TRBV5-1,CASSLGSTGLAEAFF,TGCGCCAGCAGCTTGGGGTCAACAGGGCTGGCTGAAGCTTTCTTT
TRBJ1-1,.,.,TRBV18,CASSTSGTEAFF,TGTGCCAGCTCGACCTCGGGGACTGAAGCTTTCTTT
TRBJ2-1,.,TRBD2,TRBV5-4,CASSTFTGGRNNEQFF,TGTGCCAGCAGCACCTTTACGGGGGGGCGTAACAATGAGCAGTTCTTC
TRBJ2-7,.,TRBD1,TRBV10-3,CAIRADPGQGYEQYF,TGTGCCATCAGGGCCGACCCGGGACAGGGCTACGAGCAGTACTTC
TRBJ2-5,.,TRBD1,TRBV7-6,CASSPYRGQETQYF,TGTGCCAGCAGCCCTTACAGGGGGCAAGAGACCCAGTACTTC
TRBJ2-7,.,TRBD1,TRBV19,CASSIGTGPTFSEQYF,TGTGCCAGTAGTATCGGGACAGGTCCTACCTTCAGCGAGCAGTACTTC
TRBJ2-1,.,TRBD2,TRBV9,CASSPTGGTHNEQFF,TGTGCCAGCAGCCCCACGGGGGGGACCCACAATGAGCAGTTCTTC
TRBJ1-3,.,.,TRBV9,CASSVAFGGHNTIYF,TGTGCCAGCAGCGTTGCCTTTGGGGGCCACAACACCATATATTTT
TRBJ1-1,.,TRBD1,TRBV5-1,CASSGRQGGTEAFF,TGCGCCAGCAGCGGACGACAGGGGGGGACTGAAGCTTTCTTT
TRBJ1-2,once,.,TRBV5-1,CASSLEGRDGYTF,TGCGCCAGCAGCTTGGAAGGGAGGGATGGCTACACCTTC
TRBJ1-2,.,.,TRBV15,CATSRETGFGGYTF,TGTGCCACCAGCAGGGAGACAGGTTTCGGTGGCTACACCTTC
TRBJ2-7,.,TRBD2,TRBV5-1,CASSLMFPSGSYGQYF,TGCGCCAGCAGCTTAATGTTCCCTAGCGGGAGTTACGGGCAGTACTTC
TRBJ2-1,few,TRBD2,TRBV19,CSCRGGVNEQFF,TGTTCCTGTCGGGGGGGGGTCAATGAGCAGTTCTTC
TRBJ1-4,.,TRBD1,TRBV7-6,CASSLTLTGGSLFF,TGTGCCAGCAGCTTGACCCTTACAGGGGGAAGTCTGTTTTTT
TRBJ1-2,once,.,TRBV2,CATKQSGYTF,TGTGCCACCAAACAGTCGGGCTACACCTTC
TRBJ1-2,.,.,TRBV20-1,CSVYINYGYTF,TGCAGTGTGTACATTAACTATGGCTACACCTTC
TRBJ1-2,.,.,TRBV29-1,CSLRPNLGGGYTF,TGCAGTCTTAGACCGAATCTTGGGGGGGGCTACACCTTC
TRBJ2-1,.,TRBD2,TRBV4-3,CASSHDGGGYNEQFF,TGCGCCAGCAGCCATGATGGGGGGGGGTACAATGAGCAGTTCTTC
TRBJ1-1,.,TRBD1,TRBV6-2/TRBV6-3,CASSYSRTGGNTEAFF,TGTGCCAGCAGTTACTCGAGGACAGGGGGGAACACTGAAGCTTTCTTT
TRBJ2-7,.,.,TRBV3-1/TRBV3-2,CASSQVGDYEQYF,TGTGCCAGCAGCCAAGTAGGGGACTACGAGCAGTACTTC
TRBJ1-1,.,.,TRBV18,CASSPRKGNMNTEAFF,TGTGCCAGCTCACCACGTAAGGGGAACATGAACACTGAAGCTTTCTTT
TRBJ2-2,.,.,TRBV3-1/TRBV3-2,CASGSPAGELFF,TGTGCCAGCGGGAGTCCGGCCGGGGAGCTGTTTTTT
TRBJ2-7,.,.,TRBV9,CASSETRWGEQYF,TGTGCCAGCAGCGAGACTAGGTGGGGAGAGCAGTACTTC
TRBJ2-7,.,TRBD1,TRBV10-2,CASRTGLNEQYF,TGCGCCAGCAGGACAGGGTTGAACGAGCAGTACTTC
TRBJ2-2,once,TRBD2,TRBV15,CATSESGGSGELFF,TGTGCCACCAGCGAGAGCGGGGGGTCCGGGGAGCTGTTTTTT
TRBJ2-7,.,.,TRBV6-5,CASSYVRVGEQYF,TGTGCCAGCAGTTACGTTCGGGTTGGGGAGCAGTACTTC
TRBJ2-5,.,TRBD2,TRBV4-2,CASSQEVGRGGKETQYF,TGTGCCAGCAGCCAAGAAGTCGGGCGGGGGGGAAAAGAGACCCAGTACTTC
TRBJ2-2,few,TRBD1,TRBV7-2,CASSLTGGWNTGELFF,TGTGCCAGCAGCCTGACAGGGGGCTGGAACACCGGGGAGCTGTTTTTT
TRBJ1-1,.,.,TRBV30,CAWRGTGTRTEAFF,TGTGCCTGGAGGGGTACAGGTACCAGGACTGAAGCTTTCTTT
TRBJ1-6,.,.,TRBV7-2,CASSPDTPWGNSPLHF,TGTGCCAGCAGCCCCGACACCCCCTGGGGCAATTCACCCCTCCACTTT
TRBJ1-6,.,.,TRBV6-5,CASSSYNSPLHF,TGTGCCAGCAGCAGCTATAATTCACCCCTCCACTTT